The rows below give T cell receptor beta chains drawn from one sample of a study of CD8+ T cells in alopecia areata. Sequenced by immunoSEQ multiplex PCR; TCRdb stores in-frame clones only, minus some. Found here are some 150,000 clones, roughly 50% of them singletons; the top ten hold 15%. Here the sequenced sample was CD8+ T cells sorted from blood, taken at week 4, from a patient treated with tofacitinib. Receptor source: a human donor with alopecia areata. Each CDR3 is given with its conserved first and last residue. D genes are given only for firm matches. Clone size is not always given. Where it is, it says once, few, many or a class for expanded clones.

D gene: -; V gene: TRBV7-9; J gene: TRBJ2-4; clone size: few; CDR3 DNA: TGTGCCAGCACCCACTGGGAGACTAAAGACAAAAACATTCAGTACTTC; CDR3 protein: CASTHWETKDKNIQYF
D gene: -; V gene: TRBV2; J gene: TRBJ1-1; clone size: few; CDR3 DNA: TGTGCCAGCAGTGAGATACAGGTTGAAGCTTTCTTT; CDR3 protein: CASSEIQVEAFF
D gene: -; V gene: TRBV13; J gene: TRBJ2-7; clone size: -; CDR3 DNA: TGTGCCAGCAGCTCACGGCCTAGCGTCTACGAGCAGTACTTC; CDR3 protein: CASSSRPSVYEQYF
D gene: TRBD2; V gene: TRBV4-1; J gene: TRBJ2-1; clone size: -; CDR3 DNA: TGCGCCAGCAGCTTACTTAGCGGGGGGGTGGACAATGAGCAGTTCTTC; CDR3 protein: CASSLLSGGVDNEQFF
D gene: -; V gene: TRBV27; J gene: TRBJ2-3; clone size: -; CDR3 DNA: TGTGCCAGCACGGTTGGGCCCACAGATACGCAGTATTTT; CDR3 protein: CASTVGPTDTQYF
D gene: -; V gene: TRBV29-1; J gene: TRBJ1-1; clone size: -; CDR3 DNA: TGCAGCGTCTTCCATGGGTCTGAAGCTTTCTTT; CDR3 protein: CSVFHGSEAFF
D gene: -; V gene: TRBV7-8; J gene: TRBJ2-3; clone size: few; CDR3 DNA: TGTGCCAGCAGCTTAGCGGGGGTTTACACAGATACGCAGTATTTT; CDR3 protein: CASSLAGVYTDTQYF
D gene: -; V gene: TRBV1; J gene: TRBJ1-6; clone size: -; CDR3 DNA: TGCACCAGCAGCCAAGAAGGGAATTCACCCCTCCACTTT; CDR3 protein: CTSSQEGNSPLHF
D gene: TRBD2; V gene: TRBV4-3; J gene: TRBJ2-1; clone size: -; CDR3 DNA: TGCGCCAGCAGCCAAGCGCGCAGCGGGGGGCCCTATTCCGAGCAGTTCTTC; CDR3 protein: CASSQARSGGPYSEQFF
D gene: -; V gene: TRBV7-9; J gene: TRBJ1-4; clone size: few; CDR3 DNA: TGTGCCAGCAGCTCGGGACTCCCTTTTGAAAAACTGTTTTTT; CDR3 protein: CASSSGLPFEKLFF
D gene: -; V gene: TRBV5-8; J gene: TRBJ1-2; clone size: many; CDR3 DNA: TGTGCCAGCAGCTTCGGTTGGGGCTACACCTTC; CDR3 protein: CASSFGWGYTF
D gene: TRBD1; V gene: TRBV5-1; J gene: TRBJ1-5; clone size: once; CDR3 DNA: TGCGCCAGCAGCTTCGAGGGACAGCCTAATCAGCCCCAGCATTTT; CDR3 protein: CASSFEGQPNQPQHF
D gene: TRBD1; V gene: TRBV13; J gene: TRBJ2-7; clone size: -; CDR3 DNA: TGTGCCAGCAGCTCGGGGACAGGGATGAACTACGAGCAGTACTTC; CDR3 protein: CASSSGTGMNYEQYF
D gene: TRBD2; V gene: TRBV7-9; J gene: TRBJ2-1; clone size: few; CDR3 DNA: TGTGCCAGCAGCTTAGCCCTAAGGGAGGGTGAGCAGTTCTTC; CDR3 protein: CASSLALREGEQFF
D gene: TRBD1; V gene: TRBV11-2; J gene: TRBJ2-5; clone size: few; CDR3 DNA: TGTGCCAGCAGCCTGACAGGGAACCAAGAGACCCAGTACTTC; CDR3 protein: CASSLTGNQETQYF
D gene: -; V gene: TRBV5-1; J gene: TRBJ2-5; clone size: -; CDR3 DNA: TGCGCCAGCAGCAGGCGCGGGGACTTCCAAGAGACCCAGTACTTC; CDR3 protein: CASSRRGDFQETQYF
D gene: TRBD1; V gene: TRBV5-6; J gene: TRBJ2-7; clone size: -; CDR3 DNA: TGTGCCAGCAGCTTAAGACAGGGATCCTACGAGCAGTACTTC; CDR3 protein: CASSLRQGSYEQYF
D gene: -; V gene: TRBV6-5; J gene: TRBJ2-7; clone size: few; CDR3 DNA: TGTGCCAGCAGTTACTCGGACACCTACGAGCAGTACTTC; CDR3 protein: CASSYSDTYEQYF
D gene: -; V gene: TRBV25-1; J gene: TRBJ2-7; clone size: -; CDR3 DNA: TGTGCCAGCAGTGAATACCGCAGCCCCGAGCAGTACTTC; CDR3 protein: CASSEYRSPEQYF
D gene: TRBD1; V gene: TRBV11-2; J gene: TRBJ1-1; clone size: -; CDR3 DNA: TGTGCCAGCAGCCCCTGGGACAGGGGGCTGGGCACTGAAGCTTTCTTT; CDR3 protein: CASSPWDRGLGTEAFF
D gene: -; V gene: TRBV10-3; J gene: TRBJ1-6; clone size: few; CDR3 DNA: TGTGCCATCGGGGGGGGACCCTCCTATAATTCACCCCTCCACTTT; CDR3 protein: CAIGGGPSYNSPLHF
D gene: -; V gene: TRBV29-1; J gene: TRBJ2-1; clone size: few; CDR3 DNA: TGCAGCGTTGGAGGCAATGAGCAGTTCTTC; CDR3 protein: CSVGGNEQFF
D gene: TRBD1; V gene: TRBV5-4; J gene: TRBJ2-7; clone size: -; CDR3 DNA: TGTGCCAGCAGCCTGCTGACAGGGGTTTCCTACGAGCAGTACTTC; CDR3 protein: CASSLLTGVSYEQYF
D gene: -; V gene: TRBV30; J gene: TRBJ2-7; clone size: -; CDR3 DNA: TGTGCCTGGAGTGTACGACCTATCCGAAGGGGCGAGCAGTACTTC; CDR3 protein: CAWSVRPIRRGEQYF
D gene: -; V gene: TRBV19; J gene: TRBJ1-5; clone size: -; CDR3 DNA: TGTGCCAGTACCCCGGCGGGAAATCAGCCCCAGCATTTT; CDR3 protein: CASTPAGNQPQHF
D gene: TRBD1; V gene: TRBV4-2; J gene: TRBJ2-3; clone size: -; CDR3 DNA: TGTGCCAGCAGCCAAGTCACAGGGGGCTTTATCGATACGCAGTATTTT; CDR3 protein: CASSQVTGGFIDTQYF
D gene: -; V gene: TRBV9; J gene: TRBJ1-2; clone size: -; CDR3 DNA: TGTGCCAGCAGGGAATCAGGGAACTATGGCTACACCTTC; CDR3 protein: CASRESGNYGYTF
D gene: -; V gene: TRBV30; J gene: TRBJ1-3; clone size: -; CDR3 DNA: TGTGCCTGGAAAAGAGCTGGAAACACCATATATTTT; CDR3 protein: CAWKRAGNTIYF
D gene: -; V gene: TRBV13; J gene: TRBJ1-1; clone size: -; CDR3 DNA: TGTGCCAGCAGCTCAATCGGGGCCTTTAGGAACACTGAAGCTTTCTTT; CDR3 protein: CASSSIGAFRNTEAFF
D gene: TRBD1; V gene: TRBV15; J gene: TRBJ2-7; clone size: once; CDR3 DNA: TGTGCCACCAGCAGAGGTACAGGGGCCTACGAGCAGTACTTC; CDR3 protein: CATSRGTGAYEQYF
D gene: TRBD1; V gene: TRBV7-9; J gene: TRBJ2-1; clone size: few; CDR3 DNA: TGTGCCAGCAGCTTGGACAGGGCAGGGAATGAGCAGTTCTTC; CDR3 protein: CASSLDRAGNEQFF
D gene: TRBD1; V gene: TRBV7-9; J gene: TRBJ1-5; clone size: -; CDR3 DNA: TGTGCCAGCAGTTCTGGACAGGGCCCTCAGCCCCAGCATTTT; CDR3 protein: CASSSGQGPQPQHF
D gene: TRBD1; V gene: TRBV29-1; J gene: TRBJ2-7; clone size: -; CDR3 DNA: TGCAGCGCAAAGGGACAGGGGGCATTCGAGCAGTACTTC; CDR3 protein: CSAKGQGAFEQYF
D gene: -; V gene: TRBV4-1; J gene: TRBJ2-5; clone size: -; CDR3 DNA: TGCGCCAGCAGCCAAGATTCAGAAGAGACCCAGTACTTC; CDR3 protein: CASSQDSEETQYF
D gene: TRBD1; V gene: TRBV7-9; J gene: TRBJ1-2; clone size: -; CDR3 DNA: TGTGCCAGCAGCCCTAGCCGGACAGGGGGCAGCTATGGCTACACCTTC; CDR3 protein: CASSPSRTGGSYGYTF
D gene: -; V gene: TRBV29-1; J gene: TRBJ1-1; clone size: -; CDR3 DNA: TGCAGCGTTGAAGCTCCAGGGTTAAACACTGAAGCTTTCTTT; CDR3 protein: CSVEAPGLNTEAFF
D gene: -; V gene: TRBV29-1; J gene: TRBJ2-1; clone size: -; CDR3 DNA: TGCAGCGTGAGAGGCCCCTACAACAATGAGCAGTTCTTC; CDR3 protein: CSVRGPYNNEQFF
D gene: -; V gene: TRBV29-1; J gene: TRBJ1-2; clone size: -; CDR3 DNA: TGCAGCGTTGAGTGGGGGGGCTACTATGGCTACACCTTC; CDR3 protein: CSVEWGGYYGYTF
D gene: -; V gene: TRBV23-1; J gene: TRBJ1-2; clone size: few; CDR3 DNA: TGCGCCAGCAGTCAATTCGAAACAGTCGGGGGCTACACCTTC; CDR3 protein: CASSQFETVGGYTF
D gene: -; V gene: TRBV4-1; J gene: TRBJ2-7; clone size: once; CDR3 DNA: TGCGCCAGCAGCCAAGCGGGTCTAGGTATAACCAACGAGCAGTACTTC; CDR3 protein: CASSQAGLGITNEQYF
D gene: TRBD1; V gene: TRBV7-9; J gene: TRBJ2-2; clone size: few; CDR3 DNA: TGTGCCAGCAGAGGACAGGGCGGATTTGGTACCGGGGAGCTGTTTTTT; CDR3 protein: CASRGQGGFGTGELFF
D gene: TRBD2; V gene: TRBV6-1; J gene: TRBJ2-1; clone size: -; CDR3 DNA: TGTGCCAGCAGTGATTCTCTAGCGGTTAGCTCCTACAATGAGCAGTTCTTC; CDR3 protein: CASSDSLAVSSYNEQFF
D gene: -; V gene: TRBV13; J gene: TRBJ1-3; clone size: -; CDR3 DNA: TGTGCCAGCAGCTGGACTGGAAACACCATATATTTT; CDR3 protein: CASSWTGNTIYF
D gene: -; V gene: TRBV7-8; J gene: TRBJ1-5; clone size: -; CDR3 DNA: TGTGCCAGCAGCCCTTCCGCAGGGGTCATCAATCAGCCCCAGCATTTT; CDR3 protein: CASSPSAGVINQPQHF
D gene: -; V gene: TRBV30; J gene: TRBJ2-7; clone size: -; CDR3 DNA: TGTGCCTGGGACGGAGGGTACGAGCAGTACTTC; CDR3 protein: CAWDGGYEQYF
D gene: TRBD2; V gene: TRBV6-6; J gene: TRBJ2-7; clone size: few; CDR3 DNA: TGTGCCAGCAGTTACTCGGGGGGGGACTACGAGCAGTACTTC; CDR3 protein: CASSYSGGDYEQYF
D gene: TRBD1; V gene: TRBV14; J gene: TRBJ1-2; clone size: -; CDR3 DNA: TGTGCCAGCAGCCAAGAACGGACAGGCGGCTACACCTTC; CDR3 protein: CASSQERTGGYTF
D gene: TRBD2; V gene: TRBV6-5; J gene: TRBJ2-2; clone size: few; CDR3 DNA: TGTGCCAGCAGCCCGGGACTAGTAAACACCGGGGAGCTGTTTTTT; CDR3 protein: CASSPGLVNTGELFF
D gene: TRBD2; V gene: TRBV6-5; J gene: TRBJ2-5; clone size: -; CDR3 DNA: TGTGCCAGCAGTTACTCGGGGCTAGCGGGTTTAGAGACCCAGTACTTC; CDR3 protein: CASSYSGLAGLETQYF
D gene: -; V gene: TRBV18; J gene: TRBJ1-2; clone size: -; CDR3 DNA: TGTGCCAGCTCACCACCAAAGGGGAGCCAATCCTATGGCTACACCTTC; CDR3 protein: CASSPPKGSQSYGYTF
D gene: -; V gene: TRBV9; J gene: TRBJ1-1; clone size: -; CDR3 DNA: TGTGCCAGCAGCGTAGATTTCCGATTGAACACTGAAGCTTTCTTT; CDR3 protein: CASSVDFRLNTEAFF
D gene: -; V gene: TRBV5-8; J gene: TRBJ1-2; clone size: few; CDR3 DNA: TGTGCCAGCAGCCTAGGGGTCCCCTATGGCTACACCTTC; CDR3 protein: CASSLGVPYGYTF
D gene: -; V gene: TRBV7-2; J gene: TRBJ2-7; clone size: -; CDR3 DNA: TGTGCCAGCAGCTTAACCGAAACCTACGAGCAGTACTTC; CDR3 protein: CASSLTETYEQYF
D gene: TRBD1; V gene: TRBV27; J gene: TRBJ2-1; clone size: -; CDR3 DNA: TGTGCCAGCAGTATCGGGACAGCCTACAATGAGCAGTTCTTC; CDR3 protein: CASSIGTAYNEQFF
D gene: -; V gene: TRBV15; J gene: TRBJ1-1; clone size: -; CDR3 DNA: TGTGCCACCAGCATAGAGGAGAACACTGAAGCTTTCTTT; CDR3 protein: CATSIEENTEAFF
D gene: -; V gene: TRBV4-1; J gene: TRBJ2-5; clone size: -; CDR3 DNA: TGCGCCAGCAGCCACCCCCAGGCGGGTCAAGAGACCCAGTACTTC; CDR3 protein: CASSHPQAGQETQYF
D gene: -; V gene: TRBV29-1; J gene: TRBJ1-1; clone size: -; CDR3 DNA: TGCAGCGTCTCAGGGGAGACCACTGAAGCTTTCTTT; CDR3 protein: CSVSGETTEAFF